Below, 12 T cell receptor beta chains from the same sample are listed, as sequenced in a study of T cells in Graves' hyperthyroidism and ophthalmopathy. RNA transcripts were the template for amplifying TCR beta CDR3 regions. In the first-round RT-PCR of the TCR CDR3, the HTBI primer set was used. TCRdb re-analysed the multiplex PCR reads in MiXCR, keeping a single row per CDR3 protein. This sample yields about 560,000 distinct CDR3 sequences, of which roughly a sixth are seen a single time; more than 15% belongs to the top ten. The specimen was blood. These receptors were taken from a woman in her late teens or twenties with Graves' hyperthyroidism.

The gene calls are TRBV3-1 and TRBJ1-2; a weak D match, TRBD1 (5 bases). V was clipped by 2 bases and J by 5 bases, with 12 bases between them. The CDR3 is made up of 14 amino acids. Germline CDR1 is LGHDT and CDR2 is YNNKEL (reference sequence). CDR3 loop: CASSQLTGSYGYTF. DNA for the CDR3: TGTGCCAGCAGCCAATTAACAGGATCGTATGGCTACACCTTC.

This rearrangement joins TRBV28 to TRBJ2-7, with 7 bases fitting TRBD1. CDR1 and CDR2 from the germline V gene are MDHEN and SYDVKM. The V segment lost 2 bases and the J segment 6 bases; nucleotides outside the gene matches: 7. There are 14 residues in the CDR3. The CDR3, as DNA: TGTGCCAGCAGTTTAGGGCAGGGGGACCGCGAGCAGTACTTC. This codes for CASSLGQGDREQYF.

This clonotype was seen at least ten times. The V gene is TRBV5-1, the J gene TRBJ1-5, with TRBD1 matching over 9 bases. V was pared by 4 bases and J by 3 bases, with 5 bases of the junction left unmatched. CDR1 and CDR2 from the germline V gene are SGHRS and YFSETQ. The CDR3 is made up of 15 amino acids. Here the CDR3 reads CASSLTGGNNQPQHF. Here the CDR3 DNA reads TGCGCCAGCAGCCTTACAGGGGGCAACAATCAGCCCCAGCATTTT. The variable domain in full, with the rest retrieved from reference TRBV5-1 and TRBJ1-5, is KAGVTQTPRYLIKTRGQQVTLSCSPISGHRSVSWYQQTPGQGLQFLFEYFSETQRNKGNFPGRFSGRQFSNSRSEMNVSTLELGDSALYLCASSLTGGNNQPQHFGDGTRLSIL.

This clonotype was recorded at least ten times. The chain combines TRBV20-1 with TRBJ2-7; D unresolved. Trimming pared 2 bases from V and 3 bases from J, leaving 14 bases between. Germline V lookup: CDR1 DFQATT, CDR2 SNEGSKA (reference sequence). The CDR3 is made up of 14 amino acids. CDR3 bases: TGCAGTGCTAGATGGAGTACCAAGTTCTACGAGCAGTACTTC. Its protein product is CSARWSTKFYEQYF.

Worth noting for this clonotype: A much more abundant neighbour one base away suggests this may be a read error. The genes are TRBV11-3 and TRBJ2-1; 7 positions match TRBD2. The length of the CDR3 is 16 residues. From germline, CDR1 is SGHNT and CDR2 YENEEA. The CDR3 reads CASSFSTSALNKEQFF. The CDR3 DNA reads TGTGCCAGCAGCTTCAGTACTAGCGCCCTGAACAAGGAGCAGTTCTTC.

This clonotype was detected many times. The chain is built from TRBV3-1 and TRBJ2-7; 8 positions agree with TRBD1. The V gene end was trimmed by 0 bases and the J gene end by 1 base; junction bases not matched to a gene: 5. CDR3 size: 16 residues. Germline CDR1 is LGHDT and CDR2 is YNNKEL (reference sequence). This CDR3 reads CASSQDRGTGSYEQYF. CDR3 nucleotides: TGTGCCAGCAGCCAAGATAGGGGGACAGGATCCTACGAGCAGTACTTC.

The table lists this clonotype with many counts. The chain is built from TRBV30 and TRBJ2-7; no clear D. Germline lookup yields CDR1 GTSNPN and CDR2 SVGIG (reference sequence). The CDR3 covers 12 residues. The germline V and J ends were trimmed by 0 bases and 3 bases, with 6 bases remaining between them. This chain's CDR3 is CAWSVPGYEQYF. DNA of the CDR3: TGTGCCTGGAGTGTACCCGGCTACGAGCAGTACTTC.

This clonotype was seen at least ten times. V and J are TRBV13 and TRBJ2-7; 8 bases agree with TRBD2. Germline CDR1 is PRHDT and CDR2 is FYEKMQ (reference sequence). The CDR3 sequence is 17 residues long. Unmatched junction bases numbered 11, after V lost 4 bases and J lost 0 bases. The CDR3 is CASSSTSSGIPSYEQYF. The CDR3 DNA follows: TGTGCCAGCAGCTCAACAAGTAGCGGGATCCCCTCCTACGAGCAGTACTTC.

This clonotype was seen a few times. The J gene is TRBJ2-5, the V gene TRBV2, with D possibly being TRBD1 (5 bases). The length of the CDR3 is 16 residues. V was cut by 3 bases and J by 1 base, with 15 bases left in between. Germline V gene sequence: CDR1 SNHLY, CDR2 FYNNEI. CDR3 DNA sequence: TGTGCCAGCAGTGACGGTATACAGGATTCCCAAGAGACCCAGTACTTC. It codes for CASSDGIQDSQETQYF.

This clonotype has more than one count but fewer than ten. The chain joins TRBV2 to TRBJ2-3, with 10 bases matching TRBD2. The CDR3 consists of 16 residues. Unmatched junction bases numbered 13, after V lost 8 bases and J lost 5 bases. The germline gives CDR1 SNHLY, CDR2 FYNNEI. The CDR3 nucleotides are TGTGCCAGCCGAATTGGACTAGCGGCCAGAGGAGATACGCAGTATTTT. Amino acid sequence: CASRIGLAARGDTQYF.

This clonotype was found many times. V is TRBV10-3 and J is TRBJ2-1; 11 positions agree with TRBD2. The CDR3 totals 15 residues. Germline CDR1 ENHRY, CDR2 SYGVKD. The junction had 6 bases not matched to a gene; V was cut back by 5 bases and J by 6 bases. In DNA form, the CDR3 reads TGTGCCATCAGTTCCGGGACTAGCGGTACCAATGAGCAGTTCTTC. Its translation: CAISSGTSGTNEQFF.

This clonotype was observed a handful of times. CDR3 sequence (DNA): TGCAGCGGGAAGGGACAGGGAACGGCCGGGGAGCTGTTTTTT. This codes for CSGKGQGTAGELFF. V and J are TRBV29-1 and TRBJ2-2, with 9 bases that match TRBD1. CDR3 length equals 14 residues. After removal of 7 bases from V and 6 bases from J, the junction contained 9 bases not matched to a gene. The germline CDR1 and CDR2 sequences are SQVTM and ANQGSEA.